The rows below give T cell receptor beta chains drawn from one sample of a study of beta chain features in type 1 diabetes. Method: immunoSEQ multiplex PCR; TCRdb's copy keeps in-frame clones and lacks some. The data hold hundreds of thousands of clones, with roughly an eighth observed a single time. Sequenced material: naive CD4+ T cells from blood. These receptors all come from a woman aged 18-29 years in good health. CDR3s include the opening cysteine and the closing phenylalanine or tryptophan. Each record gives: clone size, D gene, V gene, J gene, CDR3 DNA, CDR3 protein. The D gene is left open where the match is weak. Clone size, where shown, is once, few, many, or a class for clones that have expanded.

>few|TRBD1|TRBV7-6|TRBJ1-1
TGTGCCAGCAGCGACAGGGGTGGTTATACTGAAGCTTTCTTT
CASSDRGGYTEAFF
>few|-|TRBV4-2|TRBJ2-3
TGTGCCAGCAGCCACCTGGAACACACAGATACGCAGTATTTT
CASSHLEHTDTQYF
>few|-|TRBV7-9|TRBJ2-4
TGTGCCAGCAGCCACGAGGGAAGGCAAAACATTCAGTACTTC
CASSHEGRQNIQYF
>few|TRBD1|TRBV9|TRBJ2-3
TGTGCCAGCAGCCCATACGACAGGGGCACAGATACGCAGTATTTT
CASSPYDRGTDTQYF
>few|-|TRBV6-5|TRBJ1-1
TGTGCCAGCTCAAATTTCCCAGGGGAAGCTTTCTTT
CASSNFPGEAFF
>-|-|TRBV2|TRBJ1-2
TGTGCCAGCAGTGGACTCCTCTATGGCTACACCTTC
CASSGLLYGYTF
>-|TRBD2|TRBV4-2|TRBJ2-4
TGTGCCAGCAGCCAAGATAGGCGAAAAGCGGGAGAGGGGAACATTCAGTACTTC
CASSQDRRKAGEGNIQYF
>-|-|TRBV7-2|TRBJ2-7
TGTGCCAGCAGCTTTAGGCGGGATGCCTACGAGCAGTACTTC
CASSFRRDAYEQYF
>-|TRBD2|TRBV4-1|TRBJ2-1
TGCGCCAGCAGCCGACCCGGGACTAGCCGTTACAATGAGCAGTTCTTC
CASSRPGTSRYNEQFF
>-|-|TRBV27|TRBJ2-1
TGTGCCAGCAGTTCCCACAGGGGAGGCTCTAGCGGGCTAAGCTCCTACAATGAGCAGTTCTTC
CASSSHRGGSSGLSSYNEQFF
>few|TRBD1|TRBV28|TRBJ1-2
TGTGCCAGCAGCCCGGGACAGGGTACCGTCGGCTACACCTTC
CASSPGQGTVGYTF
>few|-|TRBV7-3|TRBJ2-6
TGTGCCAGCAGCTTCCAGAGCTCTGGGGCCAACGTCCTGACTTTC
CASSFQSSGANVLTF
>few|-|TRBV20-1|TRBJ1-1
TGCAGTGCCCGGACGGGACGGCGGGTCTTT
CSARTGRRVF
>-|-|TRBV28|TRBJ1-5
TGTGCCAGCAGTCCCGTCGGGAAGGGCAATCAGCCCCAGCATTTT
CASSPVGKGNQPQHF
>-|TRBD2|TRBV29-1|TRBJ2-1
TGCAGCGTCCCACTAGCGGGAGTAATCAATGAGCAGTTCTTC
CSVPLAGVINEQFF
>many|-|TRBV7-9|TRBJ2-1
TGTGCCAGCAGCCCAGGGACACCTTACAATGAGCAGTTCTTC
CASSPGTPYNEQFF
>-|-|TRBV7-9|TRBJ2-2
TGTGCCACCAGACGGGGCTACACCGGGGAGCTGTTTTTT
CATRRGYTGELFF
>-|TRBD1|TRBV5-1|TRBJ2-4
TGCGCCAGCAGCTTTCGGACAGGGCGGGATCCCAAAAACATTCAGTACTTC
CASSFRTGRDPKNIQYF
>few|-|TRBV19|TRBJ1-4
TGTGCCAGTAGTATCTCGGGGACTTCAAATGAAAAACTGTTTTTT
CASSISGTSNEKLFF
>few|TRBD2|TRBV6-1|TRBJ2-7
TGTGCCAGCAAGCTAGCGGGAGTTCCGGAAGAGCAGTACTTC
CASKLAGVPEEQYF
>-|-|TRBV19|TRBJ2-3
TGTGCCAGTAGTGCAGTCCCTACTAGCACAGATACGCAGTATTTT
CASSAVPTSTDTQYF
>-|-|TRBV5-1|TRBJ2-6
TGCGCCAGCAGCTTGCTCGGGCAGGCTACCAACGTCCTGACTTTC
CASSLLGQATNVLTF
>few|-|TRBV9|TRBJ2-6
TGTGCCAGCAGCCCCCATGATGGGGCCAACGTCCTGACTTTC
CASSPHDGANVLTF
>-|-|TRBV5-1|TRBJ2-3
TGCGCCAGCAGCTTGGAACTAGCTGTGAATACGCAGTATTTT
CASSLELAVNTQYF
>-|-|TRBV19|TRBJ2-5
TGTGCCAGTAGAAAAGGGAGAGAGACCCAGTACTTC
CASRKGRETQYF
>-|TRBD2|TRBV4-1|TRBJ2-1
TGCGCCAGCAGCTCATCTCCTAGCGGGGGTTACAATGAGCAGTTCTTC
CASSSSPSGGYNEQFF
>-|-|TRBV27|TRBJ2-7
TGTGCCAGCAGTAAAACCGGGACAATGCGGTACGAGCAGTACTTC
CASSKTGTMRYEQYF
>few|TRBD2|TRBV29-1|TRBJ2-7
TGCAGCGTTGAAGTTTTAGCAAGCGGGAACGGCGAGCAGTACTTC
CSVEVLASGNGEQYF
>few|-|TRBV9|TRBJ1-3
TGTGCCAGCAGCGTAGGGAGGGCTGGAAACACCATATATTTT
CASSVGRAGNTIYF
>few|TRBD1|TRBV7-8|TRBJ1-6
TGTGCCAGCATGGGACAGGGGTCTTCACCCCTCCACTTT
CASMGQGSSPLHF
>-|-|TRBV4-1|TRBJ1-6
TGCGCCAGCAGCCAAGAAGAGGGTAGAGATAATTCACCCCTCCACTTT
CASSQEEGRDNSPLHF
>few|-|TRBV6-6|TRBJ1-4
TGTGCCAGCAGTTACTTCAACCTGGGGAATGAAAAACTGTTTTTT
CASSYFNLGNEKLFF
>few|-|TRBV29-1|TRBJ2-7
TGCAGCGTTGGGCGTAATACGGGGGAGCAGTACTTC
CSVGRNTGEQYF
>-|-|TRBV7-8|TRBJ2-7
TGTGCCAGCAGCTTCCGGGGCAACACGCAGTACGAGCAGTACTTC
CASSFRGNTQYEQYF
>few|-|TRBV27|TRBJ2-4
TGTGCCAGCAGTTTATCGAATCCCAGGGCCAAAAACATTCAGTACTTC
CASSLSNPRAKNIQYF
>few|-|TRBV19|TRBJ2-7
TGTGCCAGTAGCTCTCGACAGGACACCGAGCAGTACTTC
CASSSRQDTEQYF
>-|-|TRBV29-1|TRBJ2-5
TGCAGCGGAGAGGTTCTGGACAACAAAGAGACCCAGTACTTC
CSGEVLDNKETQYF
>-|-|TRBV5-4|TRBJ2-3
TGTGCCAGCAGCTTGGCCCACTCCAGCACAGATACGCAGTATTTT
CASSLAHSSTDTQYF
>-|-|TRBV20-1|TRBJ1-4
TGCAGTGCCCGGATGAATGAAAAACTGTTTTTT
CSARMNEKLFF
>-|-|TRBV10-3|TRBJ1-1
TGTGCCATCAGTGAGTCGATTCTAGGTGAAGCTTTCTTT
CAISESILGEAFF
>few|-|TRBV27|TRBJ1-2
TGTGTCTCAGTACCGCGAGGGGCCAGCTATGGCTACACCTTC
CVSVPRGASYGYTF
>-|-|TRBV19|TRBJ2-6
TGTGCCAGTAAAGGAGAGTCTGGGGCCAACGTCCTGACTTTC
CASKGESGANVLTF
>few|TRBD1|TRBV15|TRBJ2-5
TGTGCCACCAGCAGTCCCAGGAGGACAGGGGGCTACTTTACCCAGTACTTC
CATSSPRRTGGYFTQYF
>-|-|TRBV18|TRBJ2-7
TGTGCCAGCTCACCGCCAAGCCGGGGGAACTACGAGCAGTACTTC
CASSPPSRGNYEQYF
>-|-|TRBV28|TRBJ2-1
TGTGCCAGCAGTTCACCGTCCGGGACGGGTAGTGCTGAGCAGTTCTTC
CASSSPSGTGSAEQFF
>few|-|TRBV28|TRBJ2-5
TGTGCCAGCAGTTTAGCGGCGATGAAAGAGACCCAGTACTTC
CASSLAAMKETQYF